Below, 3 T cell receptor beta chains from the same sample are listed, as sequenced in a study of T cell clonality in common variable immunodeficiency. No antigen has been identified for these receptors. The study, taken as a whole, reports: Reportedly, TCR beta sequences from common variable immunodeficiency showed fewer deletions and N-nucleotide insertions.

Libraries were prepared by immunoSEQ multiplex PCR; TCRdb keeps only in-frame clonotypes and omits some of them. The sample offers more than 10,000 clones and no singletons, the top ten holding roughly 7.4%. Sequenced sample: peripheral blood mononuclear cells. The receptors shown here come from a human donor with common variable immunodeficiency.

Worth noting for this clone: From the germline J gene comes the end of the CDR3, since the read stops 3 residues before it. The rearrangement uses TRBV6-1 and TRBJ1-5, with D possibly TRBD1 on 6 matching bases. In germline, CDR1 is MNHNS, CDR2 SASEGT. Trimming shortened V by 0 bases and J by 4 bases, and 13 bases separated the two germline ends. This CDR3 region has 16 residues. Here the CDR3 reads CASSEAPQGLNQPQHF. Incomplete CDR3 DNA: TGTGCCAGCAGTGAAGCGCCGCAGGGGCTTAATCAGCCC.

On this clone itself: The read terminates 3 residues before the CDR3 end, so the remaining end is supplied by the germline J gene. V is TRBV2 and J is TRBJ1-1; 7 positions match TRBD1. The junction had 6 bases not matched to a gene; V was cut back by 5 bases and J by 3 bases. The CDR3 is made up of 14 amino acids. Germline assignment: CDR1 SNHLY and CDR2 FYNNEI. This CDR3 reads CASSLTGADTEAFF. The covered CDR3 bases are TGTGCCAGCAGTCTCACAGGGGCAGACACTGAA.

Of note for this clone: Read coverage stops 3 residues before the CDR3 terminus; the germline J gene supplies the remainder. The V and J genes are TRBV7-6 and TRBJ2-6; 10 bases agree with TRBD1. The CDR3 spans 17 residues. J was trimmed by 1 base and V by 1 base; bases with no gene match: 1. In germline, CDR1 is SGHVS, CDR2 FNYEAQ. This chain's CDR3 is CASSLGGQGSGANVLTF. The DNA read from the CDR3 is TGTGCCAGCAGCTTAGGGGGACAGGGGTCTGGGGCCAACGTC. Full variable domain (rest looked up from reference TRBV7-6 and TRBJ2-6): GAGVSQSPRYKVTKRGQDVALRCDPISGHVSLYWYRQALGQGPEFLTYFNYEAQQDKSGLPNDRFSAERPEGSISTLTIQRTEQRDSAMYRCASSLGGQGSGANVLTFGAGSRLTVL.